The 24 T cell receptor beta chains in this list originate from one sample, sequenced in a study of shared clonotypes between healthy human individuals. TCRdb's copy holds only in-frame clones and misses some; the assay was immunoSEQ multiplex PCR. The sample contains hundreds of thousands of clones, less than 80% of which appear only once. Sequencing was performed on memory CD4+ T cells sorted from blood. Subset denoted: CD45RA-negative fraction. These receptors were taken from a woman under 40 in good health.

This chain links TRBV7-9 with TRBJ1-4; D is perhaps TRBD1 (6 bases). V lost 1 base and J lost 7, with 16 bases in between. The CDR3 contains 16 residues. Germline V lookup: CDR1 SEHNR, CDR2 FQNEAQ (reference sequence). CDR3: CASSLDSGEKFEKLFF. The CDR3 DNA sequence: TGTGCCAGCAGCTTAGATTCAGGGGAAAAGTTTGAAAAACTGTTTTTT.

The chain has TRBV28 and TRBJ2-7; 9 nucleotides align to TRBD2. Per the germline V gene, CDR1 is MDHEN and CDR2 is SYDVKM. Germline trimming cut 2 bases from V and 5 bases from J; bases unmatched to any gene: 7. The CDR3 contains 15 residues. The CDR3 nucleotides read TGTGCCAGCAGTTTACCTAGCGGGATTATAAACGAGCAGTACTTC. This sequence encodes CASSLPSGIINEQYF.

The chain recombines TRBV5-1 with TRBJ2-7; possibly TRBD1 for D (6 bases). CDR1 is SGHRS and CDR2 is YFSETQ in the germline V gene. There are 14 residues in the CDR3. Trimming cost V 4 bases and J 6 bases, with 17 bases left between them. CDR3 region: CASSPRQAGAEQYF. CDR3 in DNA: TGCGCCAGCAGCCCAAGACAGGCTGGGGCCGAGCAGTACTTC.

This sequence joins TRBV29-1 and TRBJ2-1, with a possible D match to TRBD2 (6 bases). In germline, CDR1 is SQVTM, CDR2 ANQGSEA. CDR3 size: 16 residues. V shed 3 bases and J shed 3 bases, with 18 bases lying between them. The CDR3 nucleotides are TGCAGCGTTGATCGTGGGGGGACCCCTCTCTACAATGAGCAGTTCTTC. Translation gives CSVDRGGTPLYNEQFF.

The J gene is TRBJ2-1, the V gene TRBV5-1; 12 bases map to TRBD2. This CDR3 has 15 residues. Germline-derived CDR1 and CDR2 are SGHRS and YFSETQ. V was clipped by 3 bases and J by 7 bases; unmatched bases: 5. CDR3: CASSSLAGGANEQFF. The CDR3 DNA is TGCGCCAGCAGCTCCCTAGCGGGAGGGGCTAATGAGCAGTTCTTC. The whole variable domain, filled in from reference TRBV5-1 and TRBJ2-1, reads KAGVTQTPRYLIKTRGQQVTLSCSPISGHRSVSWYQQTPGQGLQFLFEYFSETQRNKGNFPGRFSGRQFSNSRSEMNVSTLELGDSALYLCASSSLAGGANEQFFGPGTRLTVL.

The chain uses TRBV4-1 and TRBJ2-1, with TRBD2 matching over 13 bases. V was clipped by 6 bases and J by 6 bases; unmatched bases: 8. The CDR3 has 16 residues. The germline V gene encodes CDR1 MGHRA and CDR2 YSYEKL. CDR3: CASSQWTSGSSNEQFF. CDR3 DNA: TGCGCCAGCAGTCAATGGACTAGCGGGAGCTCCAATGAGCAGTTCTTC.

This chain connects TRBV6-5 to TRBJ2-1; 12 positions match TRBD2. The germline gives CDR1 MNHEY, CDR2 SVGAGI. V lost 3 bases, J lost 10 bases, and 7 bases stayed unmatched. The CDR3 is 15 amino acids. The CDR3 reads CASSYLLAGGVEQFF. The CDR3 DNA follows: TGTGCCAGCAGTTATTTACTAGCGGGAGGCGTGGAGCAGTTCTTC.

The rearrangement links TRBV6-1 to TRBJ2-7; 9 nucleotides line up with TRBD2. V shed 5 bases and J 3 bases; nucleotides not matched to a gene: 5. This CDR3 contains 14 residues. CDR1 and CDR2 from the germline V gene are MNHNS and SASEGT. CDR3 amino acids: CASSQTSGYYEQYF. For the CDR3, the DNA is TGTGCCAGCAGTCAGACTAGCGGTTACTACGAGCAGTACTTC.

This sequence joins TRBV28 and TRBJ1-1, with D unclear. This CDR3 is built from 12 residues. V lost 8 bases to trimming and J lost 2 bases, with 9 bases between them. Germline V gene data show CDR1 as MDHEN and CDR2 as SYDVKM. For the CDR3, the DNA is TGTGCCAGCGGCTTGGGTAACACTGAAGCTTTCTTT. Its translation: CASGLGNTEAFF. Looking up the rest from reference TRBV28 and TRBJ1-1 gives the full variable domain: DVKVTQSSRYLVKRTGEKVFLECVQDMDHENMFWYRQDPGLGLRLIYFSYDVKMKEKGDIPEGYSVSREKKERFSLILESASTNQTSMYLCASGLGNTEAFFGQGTRLTVV.

The V gene is TRBV30, the J gene TRBJ2-3; D perhaps matches TRBD1 (5 bases). The CDR3 extends over 16 amino acids. Looked up from germline, CDR1 is GTSNPN and CDR2 is SVGIG (reference sequence). V was pared by 4 bases and J by 6 bases, with 23 bases between. CDR3 DNA: TGTGCCTGGATTAGGGGCAGATTAGGGGCCGGGGATACGCAGTATTTT. It encodes CAWIRGRLGAGDTQYF.

This clone has a handful of counts. V usage is TRBV10-2 and J usage is TRBJ2-5; weak D call: TRBD1 (6 bases). The CDR3 extends over 14 amino acids. The germline V gene has CDR1 WSHSY and CDR2 SAAADI. V was clipped by 2 bases and J by 7 bases, with 14 bases between them. CDR3 in amino acids: CASSETGYGGTQYF. The CDR3 DNA is TGCGCCAGCAGTGAGACAGGGTATGGGGGGACCCAGTACTTC.

The gene calls are TRBV4-1 and TRBJ2-6; TRBD1 matches 7 bases. Germline-derived CDR1 and CDR2 are MGHRA and YSYEKL. V trimming: 2 bases; J trimming: 0 bases; junction bases outside the gene matches: 10. There are 19 residues in the CDR3. As DNA, the CDR3 is TGCGCCAGCAGCCAACGGGCCGGGACAGTGAGCTCTGGGGCCAACGTCCTGACTTTC. This encodes CASSQRAGTVSSGANVLTF.

V and J are TRBV27 and TRBJ1-4, with 7 bases fitting TRBD1. This CDR3 region has 15 residues. Trimming cost V 5 bases and J 4 bases; bases outside gene matches: 7. Germline CDR1 reads MNHEY; CDR2 reads SMNVEV (reference sequence). The CDR3 spells CASSALSGGNEKLFF. The CDR3 DNA reads TGTGCCAGCAGTGCCCTCTCAGGGGGTAATGAAAAACTGTTTTTT. The full variable domain, its missing parts supplied by reference TRBV27 and TRBJ1-4, is EAQVTQNPRYLITVTGKKLTVTCSQNMNHEYMSWYRQDPGLGLRQIYYSMNVEVTDKGDVPEGYKVSRKEKRNFPLILESPSPNQTSLYFCASSALSGGNEKLFFGSGTQLSVL.

This chain connects TRBV28 to TRBJ1-5; 10 positions agree with TRBD1. Germline loops: CDR1 MDHEN, CDR2 SYDVKM. There are 15 residues in the CDR3. After removal of 4 bases from V and 3 bases from J, the junction contained 3 bases not matched to a gene. In DNA form, the CDR3 reads TGTGCCAGCAGTTCAGGACAGGGGGACAATCAGCCCCAGCATTTT. It is translated as CASSSGQGDNQPQHF.

The chain employs TRBV5-1 and TRBJ2-1; D is possibly TRBD1 (6 bases). This CDR3 spans 11 amino acids. V was shortened by 4 bases and J by 13 bases, with 12 bases between the two germline ends. Germline V CDR1 and CDR2: SGHRS, YFSETQ. CDR3 DNA: TGCGCCAGCAGCCTGAGGACAGAACAGTTCTTC. Amino acid sequence: CASSLRTEQFF.

Concerning this clone itself: Other DNA variants within this sample encode the same CDR3. This chain joins TRBV7-9 and TRBJ2-1; 9 bases align to TRBD1. The CDR3 runs 14 residues. J lost 9 bases, V lost 5 bases, and 8 bases had no gene match. The germline V gene encodes CDR1 SEHNR and CDR2 FQNEAQ (reference sequence). CDR3 DNA: TGTGCCAGCAGCCCGGGGACAGGGAACTTTGAGCAGTTCTTC. It yields the protein CASSPGTGNFEQFF.

The chain carries TRBV2 and TRBJ1-5; D ambiguous. Germline V gives CDR1 SNHLY, CDR2 FYNNEI. The CDR3 has 14 residues. Trimming pared 2 bases from V and 4 bases from J, leaving 9 bases between. The CDR3 DNA is TGTGCCAGCAGTGAAAGCAGGCAAAATCAGCCCCAGCATTTT. Residues: CASSESRQNQPQHF.

This clone was observed a handful of times. The V gene is TRBV5-4, the J gene TRBJ1-1; 8 bases are a match to TRBD1. The germline CDR1 and CDR2 sequences are SGHNT and YYREEE (reference sequence). Trimming took 4 bases from V and 10 from J; bases not matched to a gene: 9. The CDR3 totals 13 residues. For the CDR3, the DNA is TGTGCCAGCAGCCCCCAGGGGGCGGATAGAGCTTTCTTT. Translating it yields CASSPQGADRAFF.

The chain is built from TRBV18 and TRBJ2-7; 13 nucleotides line up with TRBD2. V dropped 2 bases and J dropped 6; count of bases not matched to a gene: 13. The germline V gene has CDR1 KGHSH and CDR2 LQKENI. The CDR3 covers 18 residues. DNA of the CDR3: TGTGCCAGCTCACCAGTAACTAGCGGGAGGGCCCGGCACCGCGAGCAGTACTTC. Protein: CASSPVTSGRARHREQYF.

CDR3 coding DNA: TGCGCCAGCAGCTTGGCCCCCACTGGGGCCAACGTCCTGACTTTC. It translates to CASSLAPTGANVLTF. This chain uses TRBV5-1 with TRBJ2-6; D remains unclear. The V gene lost 0 bases and the J gene lost 2 bases, with 6 bases spanning the gap. The CDR3 totals 15 residues. The germline V gene has CDR1 SGHRS and CDR2 YFSETQ.

This clone is a singleton in its sample. The same CDR3 is also encoded by other DNA sequences in this sample. The CDR3 DNA is TGCGCCAGCAGCTTGGAGGGCCGTTCCTACGAGCAGTACTTC. Protein sequence: CASSLEGRSYEQYF. This sequence joins TRBV5-1 and TRBJ2-7, with D unclear. This CDR3 has 14 residues. V was cut by 0 bases and J by 1 base, with 8 bases left in between. Per the germline V gene, CDR1 is SGHRS and CDR2 is YFSETQ.

The chain combines TRBV28 with TRBJ1-3, with 8 bases fitting TRBD1. V was clipped by 8 bases and J by 4 bases; unmatched bases: 10. The CDR3 totals 15 residues. Looked up from germline, CDR1 is MDHEN and CDR2 is SYDVKM. The CDR3 DNA reads as TGTGCCAGCTCCACCTCAAGGACAGGGGGAAACACCATATATTTT. It is translated as CASSTSRTGGNTIYF.

As DNA, the CDR3 is TGTGCCAGCAGCTTGGGAGGGCTGAGTGGTACAGATACGCAGTATTTT. Its protein product is CASSLGGLSGTDTQYF. The chain carries TRBV5-5 and TRBJ2-3; D possibly corresponds to TRBD2 (5 bases). This CDR3 contains 16 residues. Germline loops: CDR1 SGHKS, CDR2 YYEKEE (reference sequence). V lost 0 bases and J lost 3, with 14 bases in between.

In nucleotides, the CDR3 is TGTGCCAGCAGCTCTAATCAGAGTCCAATGAGGCAGTTCTTC. This encodes CASSSNQSPMRQFF. The rearrangement links TRBV7-9 to TRBJ2-1; D gene unclear. Trimming pared 4 bases from V and 12 bases from J, leaving 19 bases between. This CDR3 spans 14 amino acids. Germline CDR1 is SEHNR and CDR2 is FQNEAQ (reference sequence). Complete variable domain (other parts from reference TRBV7-9 and TRBJ2-1): DTGVSQNPRHKITKRGQNVTFRCDPISEHNRLYWYRQTLGQGPEFLTYFQNEAQLEKSRLLSDRFSAERPKGSFSTLEIQRTEQGDSAMYLCASSSNQSPMRQFFGPGTRLTVL.